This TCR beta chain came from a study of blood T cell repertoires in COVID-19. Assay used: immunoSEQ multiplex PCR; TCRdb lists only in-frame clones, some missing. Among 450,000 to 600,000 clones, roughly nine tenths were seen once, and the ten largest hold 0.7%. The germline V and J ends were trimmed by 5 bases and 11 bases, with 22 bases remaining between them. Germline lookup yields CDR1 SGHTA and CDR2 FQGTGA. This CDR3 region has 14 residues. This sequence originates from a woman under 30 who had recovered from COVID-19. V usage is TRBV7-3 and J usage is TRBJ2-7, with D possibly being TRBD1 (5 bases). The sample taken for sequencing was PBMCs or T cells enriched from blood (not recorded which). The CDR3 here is CASSAEPDGWGKYF. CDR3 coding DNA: TGTGCCAGCAGCGCAGAACCGGACGGTTGGGGCAAGTACTTC.